The 29 T cell receptor beta chains listed next were all sequenced from one sample in a study of cytomegalovirus exposure and HLA in healthy donors. This PCR relied on a set of 60 Vbeta primers and 13 Jbeta primers. Method: immunoSEQ multiplex PCR; TCRdb's copy keeps in-frame clones and lacks some. The table lists 250,000 to 350,000 clones, 80% of them singletons. Specimen: PBMCs. Receptors originate from a girl between 2 and 10 years old in good health and CMV-seronegative.

V and J are TRBV29-1 and TRBJ1-2, with 7 bases that match TRBD1. There are 15 residues in the CDR3. V lost 7 bases to trimming and J lost 0 bases; unmatched junction nucleotides: 11. CDR1 is SQVTM, CDR2 ANQGSEA, per germline. The CDR3 spells CSARDRRESNYGYTF. DNA for the CDR3: TGCAGCGCTCGGGACAGAAGGGAGTCTAACTATGGCTACACCTTC.

This sequence joins TRBV7-9 and TRBJ1-5; possibly TRBD1 for D (6 bases). V lost 2 bases and J lost 6, with 8 bases in between. The CDR3 totals 13 residues. The germline gives CDR1 SEHNR, CDR2 FQNEAQ (reference sequence). The CDR3 DNA is TGTGCCAGCAGCTTACAGGGGAGTCAGCCCCAGCATTTT. It encodes CASSLQGSQPQHF.

The genes are TRBV10-3 and TRBJ2-7; possible D gene TRBD1, 6 bases. The length of the CDR3 is 16 residues. Trimming left V 3 bases short and J 1 base short, with 16 bases between. The germline gives CDR1 ENHRY, CDR2 SYGVKD. DNA for the CDR3: TGTGCCATCAGTGAACTGAGGACAGCGGAATCCTACGAGCAGTACTTC. Its translation: CAISELRTAESYEQYF.

The chain joins TRBV30 to TRBJ1-4; D perhaps matches TRBD1 (6 bases). The CDR3 runs to 12 residues. Germline V gene sequence: CDR1 GTSNPN, CDR2 SVGIG (reference sequence). Trimming shortened V by 5 bases and J by 2 bases, and 6 bases separated the two germline ends. The CDR3 sequence is CAWQGTNEKLFF. Written as DNA, the CDR3 is TGTGCCTGGCAGGGGACTAATGAAAAACTGTTTTTT. Drawing the rest from reference TRBV30 and TRBJ1-4, the complete variable domain is SQTIHQWPATLVQPVGSPLSLECTVEGTSNPNLYWYRQAAGRGLQLLFYSVGIGQISSEVPQNLSASRPQDRQFILSSKKLLLSDSGFYLCAWQGTNEKLFFGSGTQLSVL.

Concerning this clone: One end of the junction fails to match germline, which may point to a read error. This specimen includes other DNA sequences encoding the same CDR3. This chain joins TRBV7-9 and TRBJ2-2; possibly TRBD2 for D (5 bases). In germline, CDR1 is SEHNR, CDR2 FQNEAQ (reference sequence). This CDR3 spans 12 amino acids. The CDR3 loop is CASSSNTGELFF. In nucleotides, the CDR3 is TGTGCCAGCAGCTCAAACACCGGGGAGTTGTTTTTT.

The chain couples TRBV5-1 to TRBJ2-1; 12 bases are a match to TRBD2. This CDR3 comprises 16 residues. From germline, CDR1 is SGHRS and CDR2 YFSETQ. V shed 6 bases and J 2 bases; nucleotides not matched to a gene: 6. The CDR3 nucleotides are TGCGCCAGCAATCAAAGACTAGCGGGAGCCTACAATGAGCAGTTCTTC. This encodes CASNQRLAGAYNEQFF.

This chain links TRBV6-6 with TRBJ1-4; D unclear. V was clipped by 4 bases and J by 1 base, with 10 bases between them. The CDR3 spans 15 residues. Germline CDR1 MNHNY, CDR2 SVGAGI (reference sequence). The CDR3: CASSLRLRTNEKLFF. The CDR3 region has the DNA TGTGCCAGCAGTTTGAGACTGAGAACTAATGAAAAACTGTTTTTT.

This clone was counted only a few times. The gene calls are TRBV19 and TRBJ1-6; 9 bases are shared with TRBD1. The germline CDR1 and CDR2 sequences are LNHDA and SQIVND (reference sequence). Losses at the gene ends were 6 bases for V and 10 bases for J; bases not matched to a gene: 10. The CDR3 is made up of 15 amino acids. The CDR3 spells CASRTTGGPGSPLHF. The DNA for the CDR3 is TGTGCCAGTAGAACGACAGGGGGTCCAGGGTCACCCCTCCACTTT.

The V gene is TRBV2, the J gene TRBJ2-1; D gene unclear. Per germline, CDR1 SNHLY and CDR2 FYNNEI. The CDR3 covers 13 residues. V was cut by 8 bases and J by 5 bases, with 13 bases left in between. The CDR3 protein is CASLPNTDNEQFF. The CDR3 region has the DNA TGTGCCAGCCTCCCCAACACCGACAATGAGCAGTTCTTC.

The chain is built from TRBV10-3 and TRBJ1-2; maybe TRBD1 (5 bases). CDR1 and CDR2 (germline): ENHRY, SYGVKD. CDR3 size: 15 residues. Trimming cost V 4 bases and J 2 bases, with 14 bases left between them. DNA of the CDR3: TGTGCCATCAGTGTAACCCAGGGTAAGAACTATGGCTACACCTTC. This encodes CAISVTQGKNYGYTF.

The chain uses TRBV15 and TRBJ1-6; the match to TRBD1 covers 11 bases. J gave up 8 bases and V 6 bases, and 6 bases lay outside the gene matches. Germline V gene lookup returns CDR1 LNHNV and CDR2 YYDKDF (reference sequence). CDR3 length: 15 amino acids. As DNA, the CDR3 is TGTGCCACCAGAAATGGACAGGGGGCTCATTCACCCCTCCACTTT. Its translation: CATRNGQGAHSPLHF. Complete variable domain (other parts from reference TRBV15 and TRBJ1-6): DAMVIQNPRYQVTQFGKPVTLSCSQTLNHNVMYWYQQKSSQAPKLLFHYYDKDFNNEADTPDNFQSRRPNTSFCFLDIRSPGLGDTAMYLCATRNGQGAHSPLHFGNGTRLTVT.

The rearrangement links TRBV7-9 to TRBJ2-7, with D possibly being TRBD1 (6 bases). The CDR3 is 13 amino acids. From germline, CDR1 is SEHNR and CDR2 FQNEAQ (reference sequence). V lost 8 bases, J lost 4 bases, and 15 bases lay in between. As DNA, the CDR3 is TGTGCCAGCGGAACGGAGCAGGGGTACGAGCAGTACTTC. It codes for CASGTEQGYEQYF.

V usage is TRBV13 and J usage is TRBJ2-7; the match to TRBD1 covers 8 bases. V lost 4 bases, J lost 2 bases, and 1 base stayed unmatched. The CDR3 loop spans 13 amino acids. Germline CDR1 reads PRHDT; CDR2 reads FYEKMQ (reference sequence). CDR3 sequence reads: CASSSTGAYEQYF. The CDR3 nucleotides are TGTGCCAGCAGCTCGACAGGGGCCTACGAGCAGTACTTC.

The CDR3 nucleotides read TGTGCCAGCAGCAAAGAATACGGGAAAAGGGTCCCCAGGACCTACGAGCAGTACTTC. Protein sequence: CASSKEYGKRVPRTYEQYF. The chain joins TRBV21-1 to TRBJ2-7; TRBD2 reflects the table's D call only, with no check against the DNA. TRBV21-1 is noted as a pseudogene. The CDR3 is made up of 19 amino acids.

The chain is built from TRBV7-9 and TRBJ1-1; D remains unclear. Germline V lookup: CDR1 SEHNR, CDR2 FQNEAQ (reference sequence). This CDR3 has 11 residues. V was cut by 5 bases and J by 8 bases, with 9 bases left in between. CDR3 in DNA: TGTGCCAGCAGCATAGTCCAGGAAGCTTTCTTT. It specifies CASSIVQEAFF.

This chain connects TRBV28 to TRBJ1-5; TRBD1 might be the D (5 bases). Trimming took 4 bases from V and 3 from J, leaving 13 bases between them. There are 15 residues in the CDR3. Germline CDR1 reads MDHEN; CDR2 reads SYDVKM. The CDR3: CASSSPDRPNQPQHF. Written as DNA, the CDR3 is TGTGCCAGCAGTTCCCCAGACAGACCCAATCAGCCCCAGCATTTT.

This clone was counted a single time. The V gene is TRBV28, the J gene TRBJ2-1; 11 nucleotides agree with TRBD2. The CDR3 has 16 amino acids. The germline V gene has CDR1 MDHEN and CDR2 SYDVKM. V gave up 5 bases and J gave up 6 bases; unmatched junction bases: 9. CDR3 sequence reads: CASSLAGGRAVNEQFF. CDR3 bases: TGTGCCAGCAGTCTAGCGGGAGGAAGGGCGGTCAATGAGCAGTTCTTC.

The chain recombines TRBV27 with TRBJ1-1, with no clear D. The germline V and J ends were trimmed by 5 bases and 10 bases, with 11 bases remaining between them. This CDR3 region has 11 residues. Germline loops: CDR1 MNHEY, CDR2 SMNVEV (reference sequence). The CDR3 DNA sequence: TGTGCCAGCAGTGGCGCTAGTGGAGCTTTCTTT. As protein: CASSGASGAFF.

Here the CDR3 DNA reads TGTGCCAGCAGTGCCGACAGGGGTGGCCCGCCTGGAAACACCATATATTTT. It yields the protein CASSADRGGPPGNTIYF. This chain uses TRBV28 with TRBJ1-3, with 8 bases matching TRBD1. CDR1 and CDR2 (germline): MDHEN, SYDVKM. The CDR3 has 17 amino acids. Unmatched junction bases numbered 11, after V lost 5 bases and J lost 2 bases.

This clone was picked up a small number of times. The V call is TRBV27, the J call TRBJ1-4; 9 bases agree with TRBD1. Germline CDR1 reads MNHEY; CDR2 reads SMNVEV (reference sequence). The V and J ends lost 3 bases and 8 bases, in that order; junction bases with no gene match: 1. The CDR3 loop spans 13 amino acids. This CDR3 is CASSFDRGEKLFF. Written as DNA, the CDR3 is TGTGCCAGCAGTTTTGACAGGGGGGAAAAACTGTTTTTT.

This clone was detected only once. This chain links TRBV5-1 with TRBJ2-2, with D perhaps TRBD1 (5 bases). Germline loops: CDR1 SGHRS, CDR2 YFSETQ. V dropped 1 base and J dropped 1 base, with 11 bases sitting between them. The CDR3 length is 16 residues. CDR3 region: CASSLHGAVNTGELFF. For the CDR3, the DNA is TGCGCCAGCAGCTTGCATGGGGCAGTGAACACCGGGGAGCTGTTTTTT.

The V call is TRBV11-1, the J call TRBJ2-7; 7 nucleotides agree with TRBD1. V trimming: 9 bases; J trimming: 3 bases; junction bases outside the gene matches: 11. The CDR3 runs to 14 residues. Germline-derived CDR1 and CDR2 are SGHAT and FQDESV (reference sequence). The CDR3 loop reads CASKGTAWNYEQYF. The CDR3 DNA follows: TGTGCCAGTAAGGGGACAGCTTGGAACTACGAGCAGTACTTC.

This chain joins TRBV27 and TRBJ2-3; 14 bases fit TRBD2. From germline, CDR1 is MNHEY and CDR2 SMNVEV (reference sequence). This CDR3 spans 16 amino acids. V dropped 6 bases and J dropped 4; count of bases not matched to a gene: 6. Written as DNA, the CDR3 is TGTGCCAGCAGCCGACTAGCGGGGGGGCTTGCAGATACGCAGTATTTT. It codes for CASSRLAGGLADTQYF.

This clone was found a few times. The J gene is TRBJ1-6, the V gene TRBV19; 7 bases align to TRBD1. This CDR3 is 16 amino acids long. Germline V gene data show CDR1 as LNHDA and CDR2 as SQIVND (reference sequence). J was trimmed by 4 bases and V by 3 bases; bases with no gene match: 6. CDR3 protein: CASSIRTGVYNSPLHF. CDR3 bases: TGTGCCAGTAGTATCCGGACAGGAGTATATAATTCACCCCTCCACTTT.

The genes are TRBV30 and TRBJ1-5; TRBD1 matches 8 bases. The V and J ends lost 4 bases and 2 bases, in that order; junction bases with no gene match: 4. Germline lookup yields CDR1 GTSNPN and CDR2 SVGIG (reference sequence). The CDR3 is 14 amino acids. The CDR3 bases are TGTGCCTGGAATAAACAGGGGGGCAATCAGCCCCAGCATTTT. Protein: CAWNKQGGNQPQHF.

This chain joins TRBV6-5 and TRBJ1-2; 7 nucleotides agree with TRBD1. This CDR3 has 14 amino acids. Germline V CDR1 and CDR2: MNHEY, SVGAGI. The V gene end was trimmed by 7 bases and the J gene end by 4 bases; junction bases not matched to a gene: 9. CDR3 in amino acids: CASTERGRLYGYTF. DNA of the CDR3: TGTGCCAGCACGGAGAGGGGGCGCCTCTATGGCTACACCTTC.

The chain couples TRBV7-9 to TRBJ1-2; 7 bases are a match to TRBD1. CDR3 length: 13 residues. After removal of 7 bases from V and 8 bases from J, the junction contained 10 bases not matched to a gene. CDR1 is SEHNR, CDR2 FQNEAQ, per germline (reference sequence). The CDR3 DNA reads as TGTGCCAGCACCACAACCTACAGGGGAGGCTACACCTTC. Translated, it gives CASTTTYRGGYTF.

The chain employs TRBV28 and TRBJ1-3, with D perhaps matching TRBD1 (6 bases). Trimming took 4 bases from V and 2 from J, leaving 21 bases between them. The CDR3 runs 18 residues. Per germline, CDR1 MDHEN and CDR2 SYDVKM. The CDR3 loop is CASSSAGADRGPGNTIYF. Here the CDR3 DNA reads TGTGCCAGCAGTTCGGCAGGGGCCGATAGAGGACCTGGAAACACCATATATTTT.

This clone has a single count. The CDR3 reads CASSPEIYSYEQYF. The CDR3, as DNA: TGTGCCAGCAGCCCCGAAATTTACTCCTACGAGCAGTACTTC. This chain joins TRBV7-6 and TRBJ2-5; D is unresolved. The end of the DNA fits TRBJ2-7 better, so the J call may be wrong. The CDR3 covers 14 residues. The germline V gene encodes CDR1 SGHVS and CDR2 FNYEAQ.